This T cell receptor beta chain derives from a study of Graves' ophthalmopathy and Graves' hyperthyroidism. Beta-chain TCR CDR3 regions were amplified from RNA transcripts. HTBI-primed first-round RT-PCR preceded second-round multiplex PCR. TCRdb re-derived calls from the multiplex PCR reads in MiXCR, one entry per CDR3 protein. This sample carries around 600,000 distinct CDR3 sequences, roughly 41% of them seen once, and the ten largest clones take 3.3%. Other autoimmune diseases, uncontrolled infections, pregnancy or lactation led to the exclusion of patients. PBMCs stemmed from 10 ml of fresh peripheral blood. General study points: A model built from 13 signatures distinguished ophthalmopathy from stable hyperthyroidism with approximately 89% sensitivity and 70% to 84% specificity. Most expanded thyroid clonotypes above 0.001 frequency also appeared in blood.

Per the germline V gene, CDR1 is SQVTM and CDR2 is ANQGSEA. The CDR3 covers 14 residues. Trimming took 5 bases from V and 4 from J, leaving 17 bases between them. This clonotype was seen many times. Its antigen is currently unknown. The source material was peripheral blood. The sequence was obtained from an adult man with Graves' ophthalmopathy. The chain couples TRBV29-1 to TRBJ2-5; D is perhaps TRBD2 (5 bases). The CDR3 DNA reads as TGCAGCGTTTGGGCCCTCGGGGTGGGAGAGACCCAGTACTTC. Protein product: CSVWALGVGETQYF. Variable domain in full (rest from reference TRBV29-1 and TRBJ2-5): SAVISQKPSRDICQRGTSLTIQCQVDSQVTMMFWYRQQPGQSLTLIATANQGSEATYESGFVIDKFPISRPNLTFSTLTVSNMSPEDSSIYLCSVWALGVGETQYFGPGTRLLVL.